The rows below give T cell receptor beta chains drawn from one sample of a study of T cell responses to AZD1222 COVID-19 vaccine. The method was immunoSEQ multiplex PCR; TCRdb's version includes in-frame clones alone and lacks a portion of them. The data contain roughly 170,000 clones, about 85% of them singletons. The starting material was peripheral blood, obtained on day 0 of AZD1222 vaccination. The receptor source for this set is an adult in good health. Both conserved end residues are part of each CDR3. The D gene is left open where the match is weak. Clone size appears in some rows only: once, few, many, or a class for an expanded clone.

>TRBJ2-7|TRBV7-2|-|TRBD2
TGTGCCAGCAACTCGCTCGGGGGGAGCGGAACCCTCTACGAGCAGTACTTC
CASNSLGGSGTLYEQYF
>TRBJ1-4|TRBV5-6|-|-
TGTGCCAGCAGCCCAGGGACATTTAATGAAAAACTGTTTTTT
CASSPGTFNEKLFF
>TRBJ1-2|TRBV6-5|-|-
TGTGCCAGCAGAACCATTTACACAGGGCGGGACGGCTACACCTTC
CASRTIYTGRDGYTF
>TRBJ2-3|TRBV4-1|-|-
TGCGCCAGCAGCCAAGGGTCCGGCACAGATACGCAGTATTTT
CASSQGSGTDTQYF
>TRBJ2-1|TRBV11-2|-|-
TGTGCCAGCAGGATGAGCGGCAGCAAGGAGGTTTCGGGGGAGTTCTTC
CASRMSGSKEVSGEFF
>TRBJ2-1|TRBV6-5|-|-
TGTGCCAGCAGTTACTCTCAGTCTTCCTACAATGAGCAGTTCTTC
CASSYSQSSYNEQFF
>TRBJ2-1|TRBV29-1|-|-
TGCAGCGTTCAACCCTCGCCCACGATGACTAGTCTCTTC
CSVQPSPTMTSLF
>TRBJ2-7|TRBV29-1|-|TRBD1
TGCAGCGTGACGGGACAGGGCAACTACGAGCAGTACTTC
CSVTGQGNYEQYF
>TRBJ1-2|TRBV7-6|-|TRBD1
TGTGCCAGCAGCTCGACAGGGCAGGGCTACACCTTC
CASSSTGQGYTF
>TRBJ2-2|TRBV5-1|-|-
TGCGCCAGCAGCTTGATCCCAAACACCGGGGAGCTGTTTTTT
CASSLIPNTGELFF
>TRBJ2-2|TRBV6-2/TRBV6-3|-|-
TGTGCCAGCAGTTATACCTCGGCGGGGGAGCTGTTTTTT
CASSYTSAGELFF
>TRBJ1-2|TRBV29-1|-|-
TGCAGCGTTGGCCAGAGCTATGGCTACACCTTC
CSVGQSYGYTF
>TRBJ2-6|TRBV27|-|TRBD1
TGTGCCAGCAGTTTATGGGACAGGCCTGACTCTGGGGCCAACGTCCTGACTTTC
CASSLWDRPDSGANVLTF
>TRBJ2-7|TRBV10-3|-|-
TGTGCCATCAGTGCAGGGTACGAGCAGTACTTC
CAISAGYEQYF
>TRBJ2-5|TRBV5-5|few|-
TGTGCCAGCAGCTTGAGTCCGGCCCAAGAGACCCAGTACTTC
CASSLSPAQETQYF
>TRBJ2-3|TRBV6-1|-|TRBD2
TGTGCCAGCAGTGAAGGCCCTGGTAGCGGGACAGATACGCAGTATTTT
CASSEGPGSGTDTQYF
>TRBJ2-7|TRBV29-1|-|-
TGCAGCGTTGAGGGTGGGAGCGAGGGGGCCTACGAGCAGTACTTC
CSVEGGSEGAYEQYF
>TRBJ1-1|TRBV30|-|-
TGTGCCTGGAGTAACGGGGCCCGAGCTTTCTTT
CAWSNGARAFF
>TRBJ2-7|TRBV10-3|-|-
TGTGCCATCAAGGAGAGGGGGACCTACGAGCAGTACTTC
CAIKERGTYEQYF
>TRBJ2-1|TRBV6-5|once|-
TGTGCCGCCCGGAGCTCCTACAATGAGCAGTTCTTC
CAARSSYNEQFF
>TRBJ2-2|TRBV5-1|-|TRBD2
TGCGCCAGCAGCCTGGGACTAACTAACACCGGGGAGCTGTTTTTT
CASSLGLTNTGELFF
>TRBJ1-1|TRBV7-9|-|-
TGTGCCAGCAGCGCAGGCCCATCTGAAGCTTTCTTT
CASSAGPSEAFF
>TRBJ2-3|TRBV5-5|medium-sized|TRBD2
TGTGCCAGCAGGTGGTCTAGCGGTAGCACAGATACGCAGTATTTT
CASRWSSGSTDTQYF
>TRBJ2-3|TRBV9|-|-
TGTGCCAGCAGCGTAGCGTCGGGAGCGGTCGATACGCAGTATTTT
CASSVASGAVDTQYF
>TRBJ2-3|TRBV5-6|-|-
TGTGCCAGCAGCTTGAGGTCGTCTCTTCCTGATACGCAGTATTTT
CASSLRSSLPDTQYF
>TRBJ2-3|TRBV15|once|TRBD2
TGTGCCACCAGCAGAGATGGTCTCCCAGCGGGAGGGCCCACAGATACGCAGTATTTT
CATSRDGLPAGGPTDTQYF
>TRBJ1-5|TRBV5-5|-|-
TGTGCCAGCAGCTTGTGGGAACAGGGCAATCAGCCCCAGCATTTT
CASSLWEQGNQPQHF
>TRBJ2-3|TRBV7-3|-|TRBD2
TGTGTTTCGAAGCGGGGTAGCACAGATACGCAGTATTTT
CVSKRGSTDTQYF
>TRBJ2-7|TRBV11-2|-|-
TGTGCCAGCAGCTCAGCTGGGAACAGCGCTTACGAGCAGTACTTC
CASSSAGNSAYEQYF
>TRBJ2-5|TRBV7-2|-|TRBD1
TGTGCCAGCAGCGGCCGGACAGGGGGGGTGGAGACCCAGTACTTC
CASSGRTGGVETQYF
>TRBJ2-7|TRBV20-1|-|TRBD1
TGCAGTGCTAGTCGTCGCCCTCAACAGGGGGACGAGCAGTACTTC
CSASRRPQQGDEQYF
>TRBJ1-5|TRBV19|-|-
TGTGCCAGTAGTATTCAGGGGTTCAGTAAGCTCCAGCATTTT
CASSIQGFSKLQHF
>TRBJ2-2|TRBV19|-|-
TGTGCCAGTAGTATTAATGGCGGGACGACCGGGGAGCTGTTTTTT
CASSINGGTTGELFF
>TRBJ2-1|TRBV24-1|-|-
TGTGCCACCAGTGATTTAGGGAAAGGGTTCGATGAGCAGTTCTTC
CATSDLGKGFDEQFF
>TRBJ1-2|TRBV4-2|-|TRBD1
TGTGCCAGCAGCCAAGTCCCGCCGAGACAGGGCGGGAATGGCTACACCTTC
CASSQVPPRQGGNGYTF
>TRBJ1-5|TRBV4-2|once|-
TGTGCCAGCAGCCACGTGACAATGAGCAATCAGCCCCAGCATTTT
CASSHVTMSNQPQHF
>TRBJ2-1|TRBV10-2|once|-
TGCGCCAGCAGACATGGACAGACAGAGCAGTTCTTC
CASRHGQTEQFF
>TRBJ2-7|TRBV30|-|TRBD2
TGTGCCTGGAGATGGAGGGAGGGATACGAGCAGTACTTC
CAWRWREGYEQYF
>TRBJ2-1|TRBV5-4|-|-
TGTGCCAGCAGCTTGTGGATAGCGTCCTACAATGAGCAGTTCTTC
CASSLWIASYNEQFF
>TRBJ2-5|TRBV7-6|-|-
TGTGCCAGCAGCCATTCAACGGCGACCCAGTACTTC
CASSHSTATQYF